This entry concerns a single T cell receptor (beta chain). It lacks a known antigen. Nothing much larger sits one base from this clone, and base qualities are not available. The CDR3 starts with the cysteine, ends with the phenylalanine, and has 14 residues. The CDR3 DNA has 42 bases and is translated from base 1. Relative to germline, V is 7 bases shorter and J is 4 bases shorter, with 15 bases between their ends. The entry originates in a study of T cell repertoires in cytomegalovirus infection (dated by TCRdb to the late 2010s). Regarding the complete study: Donor HLA type was relevant to the analysis, as public TCR beta signatures indicated carriage of CMV infection together with the matching HLA type. Overall study results and their limits: The ex vivo response was dominated by HLA-C-restricted CMV-specific TCR beta clonotypes, and the single most frequent clonotype in two of eight donors was supplied by these HLA-C-restricted clonotypes. Cumulative frequency of public TCR beta family members discriminated carriers of CMV infection plus the relevant HLA type in this cohort and an independent roughly 340-donor cohort.

TCRdb records Illumina HiSeq 1500 as the sequencer. TCRdb applied fastp at Q25 and MiXCR to the public reads, then kept only in-frame beta chains. Entries are consolidated by CDR3 protein sequence, retaining the most common genes and DNA. The sample table records fewer than 300,000 distinct CDR3 sequences; about a quarter of these occur just once. The top ten clonotypes cover 14% of the sample. This sequence originates from a human donor in good health (CMV status not recorded). Some clones in this sample may be carry-over from other donors' samples. Sequencing was done on a sample of PBMCs. The chain joins TRBV12-3 or TRBV12-4 to TRBJ2-3; a weak D assignment points to TRBD2 (5 bases agree). CDR3 sequence: CASIPGLASDTQYF. The sequence in DNA is TGTGCCAGCATCCCAGGTCTAGCATCAGATACGCAGTATTTT.